The T cell receptor beta chain described here comes from a study of cytomegalovirus exposure and HLA in healthy donors. The study, taken as a whole, reports: Many donors shared some public TCRs, even though most TCR sequences were rare.

About this clone: Its target is unknown.

Both 60 Vbeta primers and 13 Jbeta primers went into the PCR. TCRdb's copy holds only in-frame clones and misses some; the assay was immunoSEQ multiplex PCR. The sample has about 150,000 clones, about 80% seen once. V lost 0 bases to trimming and J lost 1 base; unmatched junction nucleotides: 7. Germline CDR1 reads SGHNT; CDR2 reads YYREEE (reference sequence). This CDR3 has 16 amino acids. The rearrangement links TRBV5-4 to TRBJ2-7, with 7 bases matching TRBD1. This receptor was taken from a man aged 30 to 39 in good health and CMV-seropositive. Sequenced: PBMCs. The CDR3: CASSLVGGGGSYEQYF. The DNA of the CDR3 is TGTGCCAGCAGCTTGGTAGGGGGCGGAGGATCCTACGAGCAGTACTTC.